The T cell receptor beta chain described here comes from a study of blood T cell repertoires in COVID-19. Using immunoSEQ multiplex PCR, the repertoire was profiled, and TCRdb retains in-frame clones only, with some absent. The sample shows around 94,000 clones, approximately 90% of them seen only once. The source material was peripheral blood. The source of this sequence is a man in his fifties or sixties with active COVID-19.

The CDR3 nucleotides read TGTGCCAGCAGTGAAGGGGGCAGGGCGATGTCCTACAATGAGCAGTTCTTC. It yields the protein CASSEGGRAMSYNEQFF. The chain couples TRBV6-1 to TRBJ2-1; the D gene is possibly TRBD1 (5 bases). Germline V gene sequence: CDR1 MNHNS, CDR2 SASEGT. The CDR3 is 17 residues long. With 1 base removed from V and 1 base from J, the gap between germline ends came to 14 bases.